Listed below are T cell receptor beta chains from one sample, sequenced in a study of a mutant IDH1 vaccine in newly diagnosed glioma. Here immunoSEQ multiplex PCR was the method, and the copy in TCRdb shows in-frame clones only, minus some. The sample lists some 80,000 clones; around 83% were seen once. The antigens these receptors bind are not known. The specimen was PBMCs, collected from a glioma patient whose treatment included an IDH1 peptide vaccine. The receptors were sampled from a woman between 50 and 59 years old with glioma. The CDR3 runs from the conserved cysteine through the conserved F or W.

>14|TRBV27
CASKRPQSTDTQYF
>14|TRBV4-2
CASSGLAVTDTQYF
>16|TRBV6-5
CASSYNRGLDTGELFF
>14|TRBV29-1
CSVVAGLSTDTQYF
>15|TRBV7-9
CASSLASGRAREQYF
>14|TRBV11-2
CASSLFGSNQPQHF
>11|TRBV2
CASTQAYEQFF
>15|TRBV5-1
CASSLGQGAISPLHF
>14|TRBV28
CASSLQGGRQPQHF
>13|TRBV4-1
CASSQGPGNEQFF
>14|TRBV4-1
CASSQGGLQETQYF
>17|TRBV5-1
CASSLVTWREGSYEQYF
>15|TRBV7-3
CASSLDGRAGDEQFF
>13|TRBV6-5
CASSERFTDTQYF
>14|TRBV6-5
CASSYSEGPAGYTF
>15|TRBV6-4
CASSEIGRDKDGYTF
>14|TRBV29-1
CSVEVDSPGDTQYF
>17|TRBV10-3
CAISTFGQGAKTDTQYF
>14|TRBV11-2
CASSLFTGTYEQYF
>11|TRBV29-1
CSVESRWRAFF
>16|TRBV9
CASSPRVAGGEREQFF
>14|TRBV6-5
CASSYDAAGNTIYF
>16|TRBV29-1
CSVEFEPGQQQKKLFF
>15|TRBV9
CASSAGAGLTYEQYF
>14|TRBV7-6
CASSLLLHHNEQFF
>17|TRBV5-6
CASSLFPGQGGGYEQYF
>13|TRBV10-3
CAISEGMNQPQHF
>14|TRBV5-4
CASSYSGKADTQYF
>16|TRBV4-1
CASSQFAGGSYNEQFF
>17|TRBV9
CASSALGLAGIGETQYF
>13|TRBV29-1
CSVRQGAITEAFF
>13|TRBV11-2
CASSPLDGYEQYF
>15|TRBV4-2
CASSQPGLGYNEQFF
>14|TRBV5-1
CASSAQGEGYGYTF
>12|TRBV5-1
CASRSRGETQYF
>17|TRBV19
CASTMTGVPYSNQPQHF
>14|TRBV5-6
CASSSSDYSSTQYF
>15|TRBV6-1
CASTRRGESNQPQHF
>11|TRBV10-3
CAISDQGGYTF
>13|TRBV29-1
CSVVQREHLEQYF
>15|TRBV30
CACPFGLAGGPAQFF
>15|TRBV28
CASTPVYGLSYEQYF
>18|TRBV19
CASSSTRWGGTNTGELFF
>13|TRBV7-3
CASSSSAESQAFF
>16|TRBV11-2
CASSLGVQIYNSPLHF
>11|TRBV11-2
CASSFRETQYF
>15|TRBV5-6
CASSFRSVQNEKLFF
>13|TRBV10-3
CAIQGTMDSPLHF
>15|TRBV5-1
CASRYRDTFSYEQYF
>14|TRBV5-1
CASSLGQAEETQYF
>14|TRBV5-1
CASSKVLNTGELFF
>16|TRBV28
CASIPGWGGKSYEQYF
>15|TRBV11-2
CASSSIRQGNTEAFF
>12|TRBV10-2
CASSLLSYEQYF
>17|TRBV2
CASSETPLAGSYNEQFF
>15|TRBV18
CASSLRTADNSPLHF
>13|TRBV2
CASREIMNTEAFF
>13|TRBV25-1
CAAGEWKGYEQYF
>15|TRBV7-2
CASRAGTAIQETQYF